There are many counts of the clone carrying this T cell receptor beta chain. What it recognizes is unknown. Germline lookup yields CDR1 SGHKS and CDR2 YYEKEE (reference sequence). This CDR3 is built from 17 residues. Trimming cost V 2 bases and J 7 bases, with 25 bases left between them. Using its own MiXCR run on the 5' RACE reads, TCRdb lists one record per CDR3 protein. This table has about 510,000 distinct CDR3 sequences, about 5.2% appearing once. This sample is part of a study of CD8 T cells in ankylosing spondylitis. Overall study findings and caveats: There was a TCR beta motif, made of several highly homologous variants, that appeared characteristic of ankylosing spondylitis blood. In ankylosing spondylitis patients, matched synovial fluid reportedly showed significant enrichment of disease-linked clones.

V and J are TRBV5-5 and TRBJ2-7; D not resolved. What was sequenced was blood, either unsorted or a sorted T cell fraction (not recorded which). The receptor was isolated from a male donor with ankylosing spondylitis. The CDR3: CASSFNIYRDTRREQYF. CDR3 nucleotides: TGTGCCAGCAGCTTCAATATTTATCGAGACACACGAAGGGAGCAGTACTTC.